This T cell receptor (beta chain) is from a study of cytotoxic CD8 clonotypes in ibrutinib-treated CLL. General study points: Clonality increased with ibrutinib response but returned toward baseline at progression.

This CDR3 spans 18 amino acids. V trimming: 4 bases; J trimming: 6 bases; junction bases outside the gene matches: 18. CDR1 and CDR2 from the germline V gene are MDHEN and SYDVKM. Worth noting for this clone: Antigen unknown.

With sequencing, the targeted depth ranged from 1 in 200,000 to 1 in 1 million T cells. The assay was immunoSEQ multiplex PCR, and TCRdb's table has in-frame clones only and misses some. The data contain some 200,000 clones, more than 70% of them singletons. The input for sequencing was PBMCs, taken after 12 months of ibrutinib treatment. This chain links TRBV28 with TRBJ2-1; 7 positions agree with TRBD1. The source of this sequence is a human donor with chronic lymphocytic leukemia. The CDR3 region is CASSSYHPKTGNRNEQFF. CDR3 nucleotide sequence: TGTGCCAGCAGTTCGTACCACCCCAAGACAGGGAATCGCAATGAGCAGTTCTTC.